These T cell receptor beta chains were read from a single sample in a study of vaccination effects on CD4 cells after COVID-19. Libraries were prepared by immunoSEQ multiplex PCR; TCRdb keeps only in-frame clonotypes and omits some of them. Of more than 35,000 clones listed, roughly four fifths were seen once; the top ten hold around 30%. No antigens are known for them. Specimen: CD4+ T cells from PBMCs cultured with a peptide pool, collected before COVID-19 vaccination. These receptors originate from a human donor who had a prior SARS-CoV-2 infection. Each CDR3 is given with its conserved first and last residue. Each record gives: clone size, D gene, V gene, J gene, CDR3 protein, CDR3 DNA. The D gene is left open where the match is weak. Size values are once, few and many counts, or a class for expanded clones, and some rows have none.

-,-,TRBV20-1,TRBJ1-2,CSASNQVGSYGYTF,TGCAGTGCTAGTAACCAGGTCGGGAGCTATGGCTACACCTTC
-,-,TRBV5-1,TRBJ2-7,CASSLGPSEDYEQYF,TGCGCCAGCAGCTTGGGTCCTAGCGAGGACTACGAGCAGTACTTC
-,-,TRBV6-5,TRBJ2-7,CASSYWSGDKRYEQYF,TGTGCCAGCAGTTATTGGAGCGGTGATAAACGGTACGAGCAGTACTTC
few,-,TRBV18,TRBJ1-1,CASSLGQNTEAFF,TGTGCCAGCTCACTCGGACAGAACACTGAAGCTTTCTTT
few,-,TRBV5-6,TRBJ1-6,CASSLEGLGSPLHF,TGTGCCAGCAGCTTGGAGGGTTTGGGTTCACCCCTCCACTTT
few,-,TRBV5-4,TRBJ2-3,CASSLRYRVADTQYF,TGTGCCAGCAGCTTGAGGTACAGGGTAGCAGATACGCAGTATTTT
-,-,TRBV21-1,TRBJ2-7,CASSKQGLAGHYEQYF,TGTGCCAGCAGCAAGCAGGGACTAGCGGGCCACTACGAGCAGTACTTC
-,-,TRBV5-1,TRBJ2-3,CASRPFGKSTDTQYF,TGCGCCAGCAGACCTTTCGGGAAAAGCACAGATACGCAGTATTTT
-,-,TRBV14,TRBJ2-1,CASNPLSMGNNEQFF,TGTGCCAGCAACCCGTTGTCCATGGGGAACAATGAGCAGTTCTTC
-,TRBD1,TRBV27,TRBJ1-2,CASSLTQGAYGYTF,TGTGCCAGCAGTTTAACTCAGGGGGCCTATGGCTACACCTTC
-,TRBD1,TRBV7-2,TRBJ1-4,CASSWDRYNEKLFF,TGTGCCAGCAGCTGGGACAGATATAATGAAAAACTGTTTTTT
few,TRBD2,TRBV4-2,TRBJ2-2,CASSQVGLAGARDGELFF,TGTGCCAGCAGCCAAGTCGGGCTAGCGGGGGCCCGCGACGGGGAGCTGTTTTTT
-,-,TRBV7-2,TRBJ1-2,CASSLAAGDYGYTF,TGTGCCAGCAGCTTAGCGGCAGGGGACTATGGCTACACCTTC
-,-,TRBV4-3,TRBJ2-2,CASSQEKHRAGELFF,TGCGCCAGCAGCCAAGAGAAGCACAGAGCCGGGGAGCTGTTTTTT
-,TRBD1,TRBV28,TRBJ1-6,CASNDRGPGYNSPLHF,TGTGCCAGCAATGACAGGGGGCCTGGCTATAATTCACCCCTCCACTTT
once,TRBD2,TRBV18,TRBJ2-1,CASSLSSGSWDEQFF,TGTGCCAGCTCATTATCTAGCGGGAGTTGGGATGAGCAGTTCTTC
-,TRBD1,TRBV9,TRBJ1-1,CASSVAGQGDHPRNTEAFF,TGTGCCAGCAGCGTAGCAGGACAGGGGGACCATCCACGGAACACTGAAGCTTTCTTT
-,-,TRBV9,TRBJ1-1,CASSVVGGAEAFF,TGTGCCAGCAGCGTAGTTGGAGGGGCTGAAGCTTTCTTT
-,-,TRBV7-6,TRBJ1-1,CASSSRLNTEAFF,TGTGCCAGCAGCTCCAGGCTGAACACTGAAGCTTTCTTT
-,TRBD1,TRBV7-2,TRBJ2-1,CASSPAAGGFYNEQFF,TGTGCCAGCAGCCCAGCAGCAGGGGGTTTCTACAATGAGCAGTTCTTC
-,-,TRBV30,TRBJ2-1,CACRRSGDEQFF,TGTGCCTGCCGCCGGTCAGGGGATGAGCAGTTCTTC
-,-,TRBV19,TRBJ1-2,CATGDRERYGYTF,TGTGCCACCGGGGACCGCGAGCGCTATGGCTACACCTTC
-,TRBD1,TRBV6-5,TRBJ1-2,CASSLTGDGYTF,TGTGCCAGCAGTCTGACAGGGGATGGCTACACCTTC